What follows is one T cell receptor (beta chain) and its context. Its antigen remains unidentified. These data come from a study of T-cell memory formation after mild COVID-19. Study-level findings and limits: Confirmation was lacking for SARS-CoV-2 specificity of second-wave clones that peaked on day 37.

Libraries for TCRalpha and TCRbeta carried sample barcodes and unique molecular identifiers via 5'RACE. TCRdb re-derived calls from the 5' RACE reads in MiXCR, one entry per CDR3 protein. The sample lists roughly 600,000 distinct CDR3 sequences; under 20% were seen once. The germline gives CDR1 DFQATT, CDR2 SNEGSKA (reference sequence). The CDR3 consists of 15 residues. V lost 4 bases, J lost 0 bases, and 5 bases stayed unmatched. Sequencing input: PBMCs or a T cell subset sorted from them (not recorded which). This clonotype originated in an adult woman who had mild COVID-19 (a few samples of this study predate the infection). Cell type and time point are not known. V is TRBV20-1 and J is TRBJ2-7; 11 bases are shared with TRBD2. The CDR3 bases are TGCAGTGCTACCGGACTAGCGGGTACCTCCTACGAGCAGTACTTC. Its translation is CSATGLAGTSYEQYF.